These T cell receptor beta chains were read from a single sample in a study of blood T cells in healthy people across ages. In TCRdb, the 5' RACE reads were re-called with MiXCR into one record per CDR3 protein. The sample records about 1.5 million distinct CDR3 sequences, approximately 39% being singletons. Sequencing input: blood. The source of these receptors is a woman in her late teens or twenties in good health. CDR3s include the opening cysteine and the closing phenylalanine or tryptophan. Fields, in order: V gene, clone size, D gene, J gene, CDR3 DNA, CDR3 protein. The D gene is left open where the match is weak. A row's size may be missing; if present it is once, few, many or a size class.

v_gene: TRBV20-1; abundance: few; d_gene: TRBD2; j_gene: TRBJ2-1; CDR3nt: TGCAGTGCTAGAGATTTACTAGCGGGAGTAGGCAATGAGCAGTTCTTC; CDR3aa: CSARDLLAGVGNEQFF
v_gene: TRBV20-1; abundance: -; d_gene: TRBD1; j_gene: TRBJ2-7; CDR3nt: TGCAGTGCACATCCGACAGGGTCTAGTTCCTACGAGCAGTACTTC; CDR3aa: CSAHPTGSSSYEQYF
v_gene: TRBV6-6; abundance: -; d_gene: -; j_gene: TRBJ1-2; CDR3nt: TGTGCCAGCAGTTCCCCCAAATCAAGTAACTATGGCTACACCTTC; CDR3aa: CASSSPKSSNYGYTF
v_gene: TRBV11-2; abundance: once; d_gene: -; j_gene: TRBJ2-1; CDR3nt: TGTGCCAGCAGCTTAGTCCGAGCGGTTGAGCAGTTCTTC; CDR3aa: CASSLVRAVEQFF
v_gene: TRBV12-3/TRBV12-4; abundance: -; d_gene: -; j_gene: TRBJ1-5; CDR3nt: TGTGCCAGCAGTAGGCAAATCGGCGATCAGCCCCAGCATTTT; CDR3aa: CASSRQIGDQPQHF
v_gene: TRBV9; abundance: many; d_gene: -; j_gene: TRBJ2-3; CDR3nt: TGTGCCAGCAGCGCGACTTCTCCTAGCACAGATACGCAGTATTTT; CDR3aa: CASSATSPSTDTQYF
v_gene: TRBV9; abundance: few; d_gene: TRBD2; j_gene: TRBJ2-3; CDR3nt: TGTGCCAGCAGCGTATTCGGGGGGGGCACAGATACGCAGTATTTT; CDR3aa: CASSVFGGGTDTQYF
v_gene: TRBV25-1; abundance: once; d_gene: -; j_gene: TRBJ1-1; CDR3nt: TGTGCCAGCAGTGTACATGGCAGGGGGAACACTGAAGCTTTCTTT; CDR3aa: CASSVHGRGNTEAFF
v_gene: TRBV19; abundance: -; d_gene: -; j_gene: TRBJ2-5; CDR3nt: TGTGCCAGTAGTATAGCAACGGAACAAGAGACCCAGTACTTC; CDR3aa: CASSIATEQETQYF
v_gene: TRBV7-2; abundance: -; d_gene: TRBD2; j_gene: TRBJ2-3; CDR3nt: TGTGCCAGCACGCCATTTACTAGCGGGACTAGGACAGATACGCAGTATTTT; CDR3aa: CASTPFTSGTRTDTQYF
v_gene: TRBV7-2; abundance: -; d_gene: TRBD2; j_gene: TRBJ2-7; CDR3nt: TGTGCCAGCAGCACTAGGACTAGCGGGGTATACGAGCAGTACTTC; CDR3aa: CASSTRTSGVYEQYF
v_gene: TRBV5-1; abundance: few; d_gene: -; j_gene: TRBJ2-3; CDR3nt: TGCGCCAGCAGCATTGGACAATCCACAGATACGCAGTATTTT; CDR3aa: CASSIGQSTDTQYF
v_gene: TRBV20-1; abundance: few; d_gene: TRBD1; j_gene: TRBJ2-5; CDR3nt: TGCAGTGCTAGAGATCGGAGGACAGGGAGGAATTACGATGAGCAGTACTTC; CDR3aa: CSARDRRTGRNYDEQYF
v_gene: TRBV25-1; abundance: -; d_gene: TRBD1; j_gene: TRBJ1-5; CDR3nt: TGTGCCAGCAGTGAAGGACAGGGGGTTTCTGGCAATCAGCCCCAGCATTTT; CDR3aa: CASSEGQGVSGNQPQHF
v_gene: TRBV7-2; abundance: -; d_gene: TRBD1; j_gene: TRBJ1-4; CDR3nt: TGTGCCAGCAGCCTAAACAGGGGATTAGGTGAAAAACTGTTTTTT; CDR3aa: CASSLNRGLGEKLFF
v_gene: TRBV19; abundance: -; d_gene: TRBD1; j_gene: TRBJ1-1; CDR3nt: TGTGCCAGTAGCCTCCTCTCCCGGGACAGGGGGCTCGTCACTGAAGCTTTCTTT; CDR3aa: CASSLLSRDRGLVTEAFF
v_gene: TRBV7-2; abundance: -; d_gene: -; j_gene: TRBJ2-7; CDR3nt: TGTGCCAGCAGCCTATCCTTGACCTGGGGCGGGCAGTACTTC; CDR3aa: CASSLSLTWGGQYF
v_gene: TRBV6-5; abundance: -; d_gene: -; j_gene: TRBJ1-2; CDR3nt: TGTGCCAGCAGTAGCGTCAGGGAGACGGGGGGCTATGGCTACACCTTC; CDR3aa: CASSSVRETGGYGYTF
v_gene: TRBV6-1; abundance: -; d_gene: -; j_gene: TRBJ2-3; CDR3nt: TGTGCCAGCAGTGATTCACAGGCACCCCCAGATACGCAGTATTTT; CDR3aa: CASSDSQAPPDTQYF
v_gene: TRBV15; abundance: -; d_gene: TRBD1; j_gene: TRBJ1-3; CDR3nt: TGTGCCACCAGCAGAGCGAGGGTTGACAGGGCTGGAAACACCATATATTTT; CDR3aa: CATSRARVDRAGNTIYF
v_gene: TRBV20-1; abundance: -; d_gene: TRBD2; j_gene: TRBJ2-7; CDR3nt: TGCAGTGCTAGTTGGGGGGGAGCCTACGAGCAGTACTTC; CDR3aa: CSASWGGAYEQYF
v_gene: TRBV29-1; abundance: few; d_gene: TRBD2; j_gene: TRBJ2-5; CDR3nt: TGCAGCGTTGAAGATCTAGCGGGAGGGCCCAGCGGGACCCAGTACTTC; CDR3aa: CSVEDLAGGPSGTQYF
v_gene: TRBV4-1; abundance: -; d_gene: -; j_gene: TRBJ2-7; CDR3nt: TGCGCCAGCAGCCTGTTAGAGGGGGCCTACGAGCAGTACTTC; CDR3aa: CASSLLEGAYEQYF
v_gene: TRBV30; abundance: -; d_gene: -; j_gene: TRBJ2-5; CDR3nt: TGTGCCTGGAGAAGGGGCACCTACAATGAGCAGTACTTC; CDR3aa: CAWRRGTYNEQYF
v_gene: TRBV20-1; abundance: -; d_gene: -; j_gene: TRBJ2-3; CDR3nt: TGCAGTGCTAGGATGTGGGGAGATACGCAGTATTTT; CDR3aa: CSARMWGDTQYF
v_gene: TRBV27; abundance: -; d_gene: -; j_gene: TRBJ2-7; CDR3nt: TGTGCCAGCAATGTCCAGGGGGGCGCGGACGAGCAGTACTTC; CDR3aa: CASNVQGGADEQYF
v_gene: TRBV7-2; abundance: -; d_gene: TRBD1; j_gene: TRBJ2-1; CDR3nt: TGTGCCAGCAGCTCGAGATCTGGGGGACAGGGGTGGAATGAGCAGTTCTTC; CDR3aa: CASSSRSGGQGWNEQFF
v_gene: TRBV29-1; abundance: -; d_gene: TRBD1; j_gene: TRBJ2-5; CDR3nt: TGCAGCGCCCGCGACAGGGGTTGGGAGACCCAGTACTTC; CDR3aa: CSARDRGWETQYF
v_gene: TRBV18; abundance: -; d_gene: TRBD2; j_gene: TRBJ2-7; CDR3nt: TGTGCCAGCTCACCGGGACTAGCAAGGGAGCAGTACTTC; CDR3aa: CASSPGLAREQYF
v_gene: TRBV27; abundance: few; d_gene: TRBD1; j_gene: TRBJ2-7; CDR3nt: TGTGCCAGCAGTTTACTGGGGACAGGGAGCGAGCAGTACTTC; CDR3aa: CASSLLGTGSEQYF
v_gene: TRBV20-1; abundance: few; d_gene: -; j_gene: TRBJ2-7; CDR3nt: TGCAGTGCCGGGTCGGCCGAGCAGTACTTC; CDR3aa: CSAGSAEQYF
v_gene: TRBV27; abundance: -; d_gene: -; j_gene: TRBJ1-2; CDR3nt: TGTGCCAGCAGTGGGGATGGCTATGGCTACACCTTC; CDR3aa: CASSGDGYGYTF
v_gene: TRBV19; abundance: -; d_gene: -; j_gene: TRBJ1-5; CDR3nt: TGTGCCAGTAGTCCGAAAAGGTGGGGAAGGCTCAATCAGCCCCAGCATTTT; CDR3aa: CASSPKRWGRLNQPQHF
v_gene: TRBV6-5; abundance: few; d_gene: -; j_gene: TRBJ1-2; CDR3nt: TGTGCCAGCAAACGGGGACATGGCTATGGCTACACCTTC; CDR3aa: CASKRGHGYGYTF
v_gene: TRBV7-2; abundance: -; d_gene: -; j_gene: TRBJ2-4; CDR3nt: TGTGCCAGCAGCAGCCTCGGGTTCGCCAAAAACATTCAGTACTTC; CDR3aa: CASSSLGFAKNIQYF
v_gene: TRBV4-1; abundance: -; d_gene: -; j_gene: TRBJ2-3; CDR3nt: TGCGCCAGCAGCCAAGGGGCGATGCGTCAGAGCACAGATACGCAGTATTTT; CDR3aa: CASSQGAMRQSTDTQYF
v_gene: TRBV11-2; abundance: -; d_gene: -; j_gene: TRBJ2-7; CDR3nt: TGTGCCAGCAGCTCGCTCAGGACTGCACACTACGAGCAGTACTTC; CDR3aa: CASSSLRTAHYEQYF
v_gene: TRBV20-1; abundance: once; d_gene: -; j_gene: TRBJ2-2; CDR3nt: TGCAGTGCTAGAGATGAGATCGGGGAGCTGTTTTTT; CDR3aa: CSARDEIGELFF
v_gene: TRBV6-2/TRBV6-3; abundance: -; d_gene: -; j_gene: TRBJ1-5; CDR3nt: TGTGCCAGCAGTTCTTGGGGGATCCAGCCCCAGCATTTT; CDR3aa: CASSSWGIQPQHF
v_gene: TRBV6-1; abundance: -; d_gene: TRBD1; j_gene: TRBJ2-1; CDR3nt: TGTGCCAGCAGTGAAGGGAGCGGGACAGGGGTGGTCAATGAGCAGTTCTTC; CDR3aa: CASSEGSGTGVVNEQFF
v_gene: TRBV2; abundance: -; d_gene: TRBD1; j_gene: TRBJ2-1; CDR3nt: TGTGCCAGCACCTCTCCACTCTTAACGGACAGGGCGAACAATGAGCAGTTCTTC; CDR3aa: CASTSPLLTDRANNEQFF